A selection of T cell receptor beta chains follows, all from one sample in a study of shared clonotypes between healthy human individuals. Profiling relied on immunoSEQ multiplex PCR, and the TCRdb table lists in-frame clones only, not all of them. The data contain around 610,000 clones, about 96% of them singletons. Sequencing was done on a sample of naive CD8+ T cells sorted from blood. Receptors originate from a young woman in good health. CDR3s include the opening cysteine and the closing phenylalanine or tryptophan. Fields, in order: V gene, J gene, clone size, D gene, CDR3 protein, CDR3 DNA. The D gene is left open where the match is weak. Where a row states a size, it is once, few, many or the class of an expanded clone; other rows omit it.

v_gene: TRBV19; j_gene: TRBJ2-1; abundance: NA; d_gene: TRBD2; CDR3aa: CASSASGSSYNEQFF; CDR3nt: TGTGCCAGTAGTGCTAGCGGGAGCTCCTACAATGAGCAGTTCTTC
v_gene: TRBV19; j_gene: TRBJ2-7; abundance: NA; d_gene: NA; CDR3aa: CASSISWEHEQYF; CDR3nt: TGTGCCAGTAGTATTAGCTGGGAACACGAGCAGTACTTC
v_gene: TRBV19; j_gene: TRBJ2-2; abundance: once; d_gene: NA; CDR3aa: CASSMWLTSNGELFF; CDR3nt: TGTGCCAGTAGTATGTGGTTAACTTCTAACGGGGAGCTGTTTTTT
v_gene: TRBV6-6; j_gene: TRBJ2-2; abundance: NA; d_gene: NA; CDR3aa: CASSPGANTGELFF; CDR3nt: TGTGCCAGCAGTCCCGGGGCCAACACCGGGGAGCTGTTTTTT
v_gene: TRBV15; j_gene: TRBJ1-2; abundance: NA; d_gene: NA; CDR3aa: CATSREAYGYTF; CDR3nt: TGTGCCACCAGCAGAGAAGCATATGGCTACACCTTC
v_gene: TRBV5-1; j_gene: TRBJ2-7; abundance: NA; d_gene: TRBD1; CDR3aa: CASSYPGQGNEQYF; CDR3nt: TGCGCCAGCAGCTACCCGGGACAGGGTAACGAGCAGTACTTC
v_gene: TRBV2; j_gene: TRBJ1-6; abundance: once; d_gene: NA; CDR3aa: CASSKGNSPLHF; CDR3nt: TGTGCCAGCAGCAAGGGGAACTCACCCCTCCACTTT
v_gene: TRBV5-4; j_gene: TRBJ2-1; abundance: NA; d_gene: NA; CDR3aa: CASSFRQGNNEQFF; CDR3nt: TGTGCCAGCAGCTTTCGGCAGGGGAATAATGAGCAGTTCTTC
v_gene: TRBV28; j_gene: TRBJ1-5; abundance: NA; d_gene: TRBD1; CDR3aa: CASRLPGQGTGPQHF; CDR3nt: TGTGCCAGCAGACTTCCGGGACAGGGTACCGGGCCCCAGCATTTT
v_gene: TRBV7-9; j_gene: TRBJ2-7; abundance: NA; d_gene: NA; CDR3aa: CASSLETPYEQYF; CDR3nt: TGTGCCAGCAGCTTAGAAACCCCTTACGAGCAGTACTTC
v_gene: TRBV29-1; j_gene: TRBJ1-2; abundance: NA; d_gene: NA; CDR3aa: CSVEAGDQGYGYTF; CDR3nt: TGCAGCGTTGAAGCAGGGGATCAAGGCTATGGCTACACCTTC
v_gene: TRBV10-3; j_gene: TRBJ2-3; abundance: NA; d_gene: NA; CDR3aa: CAISSADTDTQYF; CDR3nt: TGTGCCATCAGTAGCGCGGACACAGATACGCAGTATTTT
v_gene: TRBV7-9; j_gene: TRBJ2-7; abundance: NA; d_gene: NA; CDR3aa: CASSPPTGRYEQYF; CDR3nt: TGTGCCAGCAGCCCCCCGACAGGGAGGTACGAGCAGTACTTC
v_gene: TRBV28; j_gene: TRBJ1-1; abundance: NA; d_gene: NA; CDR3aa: CASSDVGAGATEAFF; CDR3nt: TGTGCCAGCAGCGACGTAGGGGCGGGGGCGACTGAAGCTTTCTTT
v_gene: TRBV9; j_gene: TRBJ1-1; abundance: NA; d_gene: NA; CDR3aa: CASSVGDTSNTEAFF; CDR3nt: TGTGCCAGCAGCGTAGGTGACACTTCGAACACTGAAGCTTTCTTT
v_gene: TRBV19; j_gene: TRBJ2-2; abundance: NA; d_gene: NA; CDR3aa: CASSILGLTNTGELFF; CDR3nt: TGTGCCAGTAGTATACTGGGACTCACGAACACCGGGGAGCTGTTTTTT
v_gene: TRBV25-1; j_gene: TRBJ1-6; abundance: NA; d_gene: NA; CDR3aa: CASSGLPGRDNSPLHF; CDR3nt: TGTGCCAGCAGTGGACTCCCGGGACGGGATAATTCACCCCTCCACTTT
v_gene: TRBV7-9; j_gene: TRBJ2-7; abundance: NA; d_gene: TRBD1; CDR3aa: CASSPGQGASYEQYF; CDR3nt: TGTGCCAGCAGCCCCGGACAGGGGGCCTCCTACGAGCAGTACTTC
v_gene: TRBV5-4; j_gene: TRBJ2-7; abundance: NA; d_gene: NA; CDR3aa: CASSIRGGRELYF; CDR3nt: TGTGCCAGCAGCATCAGGGGAGGGCGGGAACTGTACTTC
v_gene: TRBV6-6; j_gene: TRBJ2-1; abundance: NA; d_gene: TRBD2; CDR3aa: CASSYLAGGGVNEQFF; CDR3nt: TGTGCCAGCAGTTATTTAGCGGGAGGAGGGGTCAATGAGCAGTTCTTC
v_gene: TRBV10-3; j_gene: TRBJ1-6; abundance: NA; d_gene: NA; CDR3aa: CAISESPSGGNSPLHF; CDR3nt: TGTGCCATCAGTGAGTCCCCTTCCGGCGGCAATTCACCCCTCCACTTT
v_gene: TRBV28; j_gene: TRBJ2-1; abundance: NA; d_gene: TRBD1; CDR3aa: CASRMGWMGQGINEQFF; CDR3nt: TGTGCCAGCAGAATGGGGTGGATGGGACAGGGGATCAATGAGCAGTTCTTC
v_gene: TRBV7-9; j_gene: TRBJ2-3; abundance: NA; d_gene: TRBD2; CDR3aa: CASSPVRGSSWDTQYF; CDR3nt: TGTGCCAGCAGCCCTGTCCGCGGGAGTTCATGGGATACGCAGTATTTT
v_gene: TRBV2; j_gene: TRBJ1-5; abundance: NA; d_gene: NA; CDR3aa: CASSELQATIEPQHF; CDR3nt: TGTGCCAGCAGTGAACTCCAGGCGACGATTGAGCCCCAGCATTTT
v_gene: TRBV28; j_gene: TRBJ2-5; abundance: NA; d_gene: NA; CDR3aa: CASSFQGQETQYF; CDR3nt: TGTGCCAGCAGTTTCCAGGGACAAGAGACCCAGTACTTC
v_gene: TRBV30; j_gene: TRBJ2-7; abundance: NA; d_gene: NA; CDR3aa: CAWSVLGTQVLVEQYF; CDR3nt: TGTGCCTGGAGTGTACTGGGGACCCAGGTACTAGTCGAGCAGTACTTC
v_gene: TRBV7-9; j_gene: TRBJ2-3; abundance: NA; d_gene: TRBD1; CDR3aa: CASSSPIRGSPEDTQYF; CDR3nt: TGTGCCAGCAGCTCGCCCATCAGGGGGTCACCGGAAGATACGCAGTATTTT
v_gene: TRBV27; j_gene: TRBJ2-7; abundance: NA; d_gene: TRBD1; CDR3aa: CASSHRGLTYEQYF; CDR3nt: TGTGCCAGCAGTCACAGGGGGCTAACCTACGAGCAGTACTTC
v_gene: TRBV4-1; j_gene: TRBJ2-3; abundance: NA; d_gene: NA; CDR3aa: CASSQGPAGADTQYF; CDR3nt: TGCGCCAGCAGCCAAGGCCCGGCGGGCGCAGATACGCAGTATTTT
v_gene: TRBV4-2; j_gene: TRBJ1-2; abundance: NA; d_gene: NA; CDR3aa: CASSQEGLVGNYGYTF; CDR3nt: TGTGCCAGCAGCCAAGAAGGGTTGGTGGGTAACTATGGCTACACCTTC
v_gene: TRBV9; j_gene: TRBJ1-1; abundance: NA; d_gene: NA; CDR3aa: CASSVVRGLGTEAFF; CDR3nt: TGTGCCAGCAGCGTAGTAAGGGGCTTGGGCACTGAAGCTTTCTTT
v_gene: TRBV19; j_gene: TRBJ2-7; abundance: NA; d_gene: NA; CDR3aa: CASSIGWEQYF; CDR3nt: TGTGCCAGTAGTATTGGATGGGAGCAGTACTTC
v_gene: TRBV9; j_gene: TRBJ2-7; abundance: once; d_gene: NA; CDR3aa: CASSEGGTGYEQYF; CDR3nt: TGTGCCAGCAGCGAAGGCGGGACCGGCTACGAGCAGTACTTC
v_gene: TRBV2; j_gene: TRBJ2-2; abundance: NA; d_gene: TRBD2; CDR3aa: CASSASWSISSSGRPPGELFF; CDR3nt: TGTGCCAGCAGTGCTTCTTGGTCAATCAGCTCTAGCGGAAGACCCCCCGGGGAGCTGTTTTTT
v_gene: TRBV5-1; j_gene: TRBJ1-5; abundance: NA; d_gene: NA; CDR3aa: CASSLYRDQPQHF; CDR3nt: TGCGCCAGCAGCCTCTACAGGGATCAGCCCCAGCATTTT
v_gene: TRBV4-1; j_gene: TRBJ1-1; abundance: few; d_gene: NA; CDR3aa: CASSQTYMNTEAFF; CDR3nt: TGCGCCAGCAGCCAAACTTACATGAACACTGAAGCTTTCTTT
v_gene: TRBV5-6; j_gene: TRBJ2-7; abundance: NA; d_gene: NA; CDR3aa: CASSFRRDTFYEQYF; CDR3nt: TGTGCCAGCAGCTTTCGAAGGGACACGTTCTACGAGCAGTACTTC
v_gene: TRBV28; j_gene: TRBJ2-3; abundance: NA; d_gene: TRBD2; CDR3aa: CASSLTGTSTFSHTDTQYF; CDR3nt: TGTGCCAGCAGCTTAACCGGGACTAGTACTTTTTCCCACACAGATACGCAGTATTTT
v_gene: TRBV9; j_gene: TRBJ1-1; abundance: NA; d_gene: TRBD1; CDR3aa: CASSSILGPGQGAAFF; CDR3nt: TGTGCCAGCAGCTCAATCCTAGGTCCGGGACAGGGTGCGGCTTTCTTT
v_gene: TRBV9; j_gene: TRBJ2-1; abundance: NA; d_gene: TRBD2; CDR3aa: CASSGKTSGSFIEQFF; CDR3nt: TGTGCCAGCAGCGGCAAAACTAGCGGGAGTTTCATAGAGCAGTTCTTC
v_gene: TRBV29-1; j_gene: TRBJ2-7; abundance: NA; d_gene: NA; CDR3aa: CSVLGREREQYF; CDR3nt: TGCAGCGTCCTGGGGCGGGAAAGGGAGCAGTACTTC
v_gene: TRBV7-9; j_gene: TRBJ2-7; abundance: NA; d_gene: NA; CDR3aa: CASSSPLEQYF; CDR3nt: TGTGCCAGCAGCTCCCCCCTTGAGCAGTACTTC
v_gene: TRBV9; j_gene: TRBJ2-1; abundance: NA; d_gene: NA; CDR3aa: CASTATRTGHEQFF; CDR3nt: TGTGCCAGCACCGCGACTAGAACGGGTCATGAGCAGTTCTTC
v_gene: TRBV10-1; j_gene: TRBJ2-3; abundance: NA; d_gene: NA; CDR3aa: CASSGIGSGSDTQYF; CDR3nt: TGCGCCAGCAGTGGAATCGGGAGTGGATCAGATACGCAGTATTTT
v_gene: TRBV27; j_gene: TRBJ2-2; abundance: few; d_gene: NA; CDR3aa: CASSLVTGELFF; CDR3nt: TGTGCCAGCAGTTTAGTCACCGGGGAGCTGTTTTTT
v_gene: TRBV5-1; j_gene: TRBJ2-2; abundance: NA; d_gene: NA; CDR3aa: CASSLGPLVAGELFF; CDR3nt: TGCGCCAGCAGCTTGGGACCACTAGTCGCCGGGGAGCTGTTTTTT
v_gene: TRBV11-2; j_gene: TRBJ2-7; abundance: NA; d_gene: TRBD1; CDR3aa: CASSGRQGSYEQYF; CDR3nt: TGTGCCAGCAGCGGTCGACAGGGATCCTACGAGCAGTACTTC
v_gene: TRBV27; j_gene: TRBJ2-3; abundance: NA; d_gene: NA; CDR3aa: CASSLSRGADTQYF; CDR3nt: TGTGCCAGCAGTTTATCTAGAGGTGCAGATACGCAGTATTTT
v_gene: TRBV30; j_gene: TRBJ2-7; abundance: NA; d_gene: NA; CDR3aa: CAWALGYEQYF; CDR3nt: TGTGCCTGGGCCCTGGGGTACGAGCAGTACTTC
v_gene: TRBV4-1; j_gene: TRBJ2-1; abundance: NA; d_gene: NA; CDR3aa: CASSQEGVVQFF; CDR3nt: TGCGCCAGCAGCCAAGAAGGAGTTGTGCAGTTCTTC
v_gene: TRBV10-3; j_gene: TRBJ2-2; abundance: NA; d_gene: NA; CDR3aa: CAIWTYNTGELFF; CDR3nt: TGTGCCATCTGGACCTATAACACCGGGGAGCTGTTTTTT